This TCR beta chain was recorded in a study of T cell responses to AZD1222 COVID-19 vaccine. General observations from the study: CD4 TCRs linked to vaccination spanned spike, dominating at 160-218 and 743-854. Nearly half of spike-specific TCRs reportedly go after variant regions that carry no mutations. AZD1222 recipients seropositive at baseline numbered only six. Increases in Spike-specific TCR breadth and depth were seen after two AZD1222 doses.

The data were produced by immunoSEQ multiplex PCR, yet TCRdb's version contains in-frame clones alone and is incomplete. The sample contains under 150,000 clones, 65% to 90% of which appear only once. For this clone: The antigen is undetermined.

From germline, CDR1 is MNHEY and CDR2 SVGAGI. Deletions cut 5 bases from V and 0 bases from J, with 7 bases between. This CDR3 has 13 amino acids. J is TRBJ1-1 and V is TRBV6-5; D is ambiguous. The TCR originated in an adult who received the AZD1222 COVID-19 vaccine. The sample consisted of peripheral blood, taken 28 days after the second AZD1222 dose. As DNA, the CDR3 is TGTGCCAGCAGTCTCACAGTGAACACTGAAGCTTTCTTT. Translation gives CASSLTVNTEAFF.